This T cell receptor (beta chain) was sequenced during a study of T-cell reconstitution after alpha-beta-depleted transplantation in children. After removal of 7 bases from V and 2 bases from J, the junction contained 7 bases not matched to a gene. The CDR3 runs 14 residues. Germline loops: CDR1 SGHRS, CDR2 YFSETQ. This clonotype has at least ten counts. As it was prepared, the TCRbeta library received unique molecular identifiers. TCRdb analysed the PCR reads with MiXCR anew, one entry per CDR3 protein. The data hold roughly 200,000 distinct CDR3 sequences, with about 14% observed a single time. The chain carries TRBV5-1 and TRBJ2-5; 8 bases map to TRBD2. The origin of this receptor is a human donor who donated a stem cell graft to a child with acute lymphoblastic leukemia. The sample was PBMCs from the stem cell graft donor, taken from the stem cell graft. CDR3 region: CASRTGLGQETQYF. The CDR3 DNA is TGCGCCAGCCGAACGGGACTAGGTCAAGAGACCCAGTACTTC.